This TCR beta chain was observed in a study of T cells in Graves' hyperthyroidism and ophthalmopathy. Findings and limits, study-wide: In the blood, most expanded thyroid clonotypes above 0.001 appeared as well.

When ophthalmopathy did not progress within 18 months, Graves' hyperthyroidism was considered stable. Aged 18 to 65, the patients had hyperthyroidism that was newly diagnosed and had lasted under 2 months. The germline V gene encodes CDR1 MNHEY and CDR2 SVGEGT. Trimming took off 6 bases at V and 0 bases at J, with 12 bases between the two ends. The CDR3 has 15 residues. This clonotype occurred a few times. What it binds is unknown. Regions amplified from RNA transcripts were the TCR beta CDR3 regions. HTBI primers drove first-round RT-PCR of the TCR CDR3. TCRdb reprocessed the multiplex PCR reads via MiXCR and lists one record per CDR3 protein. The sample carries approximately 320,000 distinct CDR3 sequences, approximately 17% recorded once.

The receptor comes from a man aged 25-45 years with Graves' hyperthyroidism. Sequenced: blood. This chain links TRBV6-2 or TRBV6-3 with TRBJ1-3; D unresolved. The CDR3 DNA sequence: TGTGCCAGCAGCGAGGCTATTTCCTCTGGAAACACCATATATTTT. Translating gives CASSEAISSGNTIYF.